This T cell receptor beta chain was observed in a study of PD-L1 blockade in urothelial cancer. Study as a whole: The authors examined blood 3 weeks (second dose) and 6 weeks after treatment start.

Per germline, CDR1 SGDLS and CDR2 YYNGEE. After removal of 0 bases from V and 0 bases from J, the junction contained 7 bases not matched to a gene. The CDR3 is 18 residues long. Sequencing used immunoSEQ multiplex PCR; TCRdb keeps in-frame clones, though not all of them. The data hold tens of thousands of clones, with 80% to 90% observed a single time. Time point denoted: pretreatment peripheral blood. The sequenced sample was PBMCs, obtained around atezolizumab (anti-PD-L1) treatment. This TCR came from a woman aged 80 or older with urothelial cancer. The rearrangement joins TRBV9 to TRBJ2-1, with 9 bases lining up with TRBD2. The CDR3 is CASSVVSSGVPSYNEQFF. Written as DNA, the CDR3 is TGTGCCAGCAGCGTAGTGTCTAGCGGGGTGCCCTCCTACAATGAGCAGTTCTTC.